The source of this T cell receptor (beta chain) is a study of identical twins. Trimming removed 5 bases at V and 4 bases at J, with 12 bases between. The CDR3 runs 13 residues. Germline V gene data show CDR1 as SGHRS and CDR2 as YFSETQ. TCRdb called the 5' RACE reads again in MiXCR, with one record for every CDR3 protein. This table holds 400,000 to 500,000 distinct CDR3 sequences, about a fifth found once. The sequenced material came from naive T cells sorted from blood. The sequence derives from a man aged 45-65 years in good health. The V call is TRBV5-1, the J call TRBJ1-2; unclear D gene. In DNA form, the CDR3 reads TGCGCCAGCAGGGTATCGGGAGTCTATGGCTACACCTTC. This sequence encodes CASRVSGVYGYTF.